This TCR beta chain was found in a study of blood T cell repertoires in COVID-19. In the original processing: Reference gene primer amplification yielded estimated nucleated cell counts. TCRdb's table, derived via immunoSEQ multiplex PCR, lists solely in-frame clones and lacks some. The D gene and trimming were derived from the DNA, and the V and J assignments and clone size from that table. Here the sample spans approximately 300,000 clones, roughly 90% being singletons. The sequence came from a man aged 55 to 70 who had recovered from COVID-19. What was sequenced was PBMCs or T cells enriched from blood (not recorded which).

The CDR3 reads CSARSEKQFF. CDR3 nucleotides: TGCAGTGCTAGGTCTGAGAAGCAGTTCTTC. The genes are TRBV20-1 and TRBJ2-1, with no clear D. The CDR3 sequence is 10 residues long. Germline CDR1 and CDR2: DFQATT and SNEGSKA (reference sequence). Trimming took 3 bases from V and 11 from J, leaving 8 bases between them.